This T cell receptor (beta chain) comes out of a study of CD8+CD57+ T cells in acquired aplastic anemia. Study results and caveats: Patients and controls had in common twenty-nine CD8+ CDR3 sequences. Controls and patients did not differ significantly in CD8+ Simpson's diversity.

CDR1 is ENHRY and CDR2 is SYGVKD in the germline V gene. The length of the CDR3 is 12 residues. Trimming stripped 4 bases from V and 5 bases from J, with 8 bases between. Patients chosen for sequencing had shown CD8+CD57+ cell expansion by flow cytometry. Genomic DNA, the template, was used for profiling of the TCR beta VDJ and CDR3. MiXCR, applied by TCRdb to the reads, yields one record per CDR3 protein. Among under 350,000 distinct CDR3 sequences, about three fifths were seen once, and the ten largest hold 1.3%. This clonotype has just a few counts. Its specificity is not known. Sequences were obtained from sorted CD4+, CD8+, or CD8+CD57+ T cells (not recorded which) from PBMCs. This chain uses TRBV10-3 with TRBJ2-5; D not resolved. The source is a human donor with aplastic anemia. The CDR3 is CAISGALETQYF. In DNA form, the CDR3 reads TGTGCCATCAGTGGAGCCTTGGAGACCCAGTACTTC.